The clone carrying this T cell receptor (beta chain) was detected once. This entry belongs to a study of blood T cell repertoires in COVID-19. At the level of the study: The study drew acute and convalescent COVID-19 samples from the United States, Italy and Spain.

Germline lookup yields CDR1 SEHNR and CDR2 FQNEAQ (reference sequence). V was trimmed by 6 bases and J by 0 bases, leaving 13 bases between them. This CDR3 has 15 amino acids. Measured with immunoSEQ multiplex PCR; TCRdb has only the in-frame clones, and not every one. The sample records 150,000 to 200,000 clones, around 81% being singletons. The rearrangement joins TRBV7-9 to TRBJ2-3, with D unclear. The receptor was derived from a woman between 35 and 50 years old with COVID-19, enrolled during active disease. Sequenced material: peripheral blood. The CDR3 nucleotides are TGTGCCAGCAGTCAAAGCCCAACTAGCACAGATACGCAGTATTTT. This sequence encodes CASSQSPTSTDTQYF.